Listed here are 2 T cell receptor beta chains from one sample, sequenced in a study of blood T cell repertoires in COVID-19. Libraries were prepared by immunoSEQ multiplex PCR; TCRdb keeps only in-frame clonotypes and omits some of them. The sample has 85,000 to 100,000 clones; 79% are singletons. The sequenced material came from peripheral blood. The receptor source for this set is a woman older than 75 with active or convalescent COVID-19.

The rearrangement uses TRBV15 and TRBJ1-2, with 7 bases that match TRBD1. The J segment lost 2 bases and the V segment lost 1 base, leaving 7 bases of the junction unmatched. The germline gives CDR1 LNHNV, CDR2 YYDKDF (reference sequence). This CDR3 contains 16 residues. The CDR3 DNA follows: TGTGCCACCAGCAGAGGTCCCGGGACAGAAAACTATGGCTACACCTTC. Translation gives CATSRGPGTENYGYTF.

This clone has only one observation. The chain links TRBV28 to TRBJ2-1; 9 nucleotides line up with TRBD2. Germline CDR1 MDHEN, CDR2 SYDVKM. Trimming took 3 bases from V and 5 from J; bases not matched to a gene: 8. The CDR3 has 16 amino acids. CDR3 residues: CASSLYAGGPHNEQFF. The CDR3 DNA reads as TGTGCCAGCAGTTTGTACGCGGGAGGGCCTCACAATGAGCAGTTCTTC.